These 15 T cell receptor beta chains were sequenced from one sample in a study of human CD4 T cells and Enterobacteriaceae. Sequenced by immunoSEQ multiplex PCR; TCRdb stores in-frame clones only, minus some. The table shows 25,000 to 30,000 clones, with approximately 82% occurring only once. All CD4+ cells other than CD45RA+CCR7+CD95- naive cells were sorted as memory, over 95% pure. Input material: memory CD4+ T cells from blood. The receptors shown here come from a human donor in good health.

The V and J genes are TRBV7-2 and TRBJ2-3; no definite D call. Germline lookup yields CDR1 SGHTA and CDR2 FQGNSA. This CDR3 is 15 amino acids long. Trimming took off 5 bases at V and 1 base at J, with 13 bases between the two ends. In DNA, the CDR3 is TGTGCCAGCAGCGAGAACTACCTTCGCACAGATACGCAGTATTTT. It is translated as CASSENYLRTDTQYF.

The table lists this clone with a count of one. The CDR3 sequence: CASSQWRQTNYGYTF. CDR3 coding DNA: TGTGCCAGCAGCCAATGGAGACAGACCAACTATGGCTACACCTTC. This chain links TRBV16 with TRBJ1-2; tentatively, D is TRBD1 (5 bases). Germline CDR1 is KGHSY and CDR2 is FQNENV. The ends were cut back, 1 base at V and 2 bases at J, with 11 bases in the middle. This CDR3 has 15 amino acids.

The table lists this clone with a few counts. The chain couples TRBV5-1 to TRBJ2-6; D is ambiguous. V gave up 0 bases and J gave up 1 base, with 5 bases separating them. From germline, CDR1 is SGHRS and CDR2 YFSETQ. The CDR3 contains 15 residues. CDR3 bases: TGCGCCAGCAGCTTGGATGGGTCTGGGGCCAACGTCCTGACTTTC. Encoded protein: CASSLDGSGANVLTF.

The gene calls are TRBV7-8 and TRBJ1-2; 9 bases align to TRBD1. This CDR3 has 16 residues. V shed 6 bases, J shed 8 bases, and the junction held 16 bases outside the gene matches. Germline-derived CDR1 and CDR2 are SGHVS and FQNEAQ. The CDR3 reads CASSQGLRDRERGYTF. CDR3 nucleotide sequence: TGTGCCAGCAGTCAAGGCCTCCGGGACAGGGAGAGGGGCTACACCTTC.

The V gene is TRBV9, the J gene TRBJ2-1; TRBD2 matches 8 bases. V gave up 3 bases and J gave up 0 bases; unmatched junction bases: 2. Germline V CDR1 and CDR2: SGDLS, YYNGEE. CDR3 length: 15 amino acids. The CDR3 sequence: CASSGSGSSYNEQFF. As DNA, the CDR3 is TGTGCCAGCAGCGGAAGCGGGAGCTCCTACAATGAGCAGTTCTTC.

This clone was found a few times. The V gene is TRBV2, the J gene TRBJ2-7; no reliable D call. The CDR3 runs to 12 residues. Germline V gene data show CDR1 as SNHLY and CDR2 as FYNNEI. Trimming pared 2 bases from V and 11 bases from J, leaving 13 bases between. CDR3: CASSEYGSIEYF. The DNA for the CDR3 is TGTGCCAGCAGTGAATATGGGTCTATAGAGTACTTC.

This clone was detected once. The DNA for the CDR3 is TGTGCCAGCAGTTCGGGACTAGCGGGAGGGCGTAATGAGCAGTTCTTC. This gives the protein CASSSGLAGGRNEQFF. The chain recombines TRBV5-4 with TRBJ2-1, with 16 bases fitting TRBD2. The CDR3 runs 16 residues. Trimming at V came to 5 bases and at J to 7 bases, leaving 6 bases not matched to a gene. From germline, CDR1 is SGHNT and CDR2 YYREEE (reference sequence).

V and J are TRBV19 and TRBJ2-5, with TRBD1 matching over 7 bases. Germline V CDR1 and CDR2: LNHDA, SQIVND (reference sequence). CDR3 size: 14 residues. The ends lost 6 bases at V and 5 bases at J; junction bases unmatched: 9. The CDR3 spells CASRSRGLGETQYF. CDR3 coding DNA: TGTGCCAGTAGATCTAGGGGGCTCGGGGAGACCCAGTACTTC.

The J gene is TRBJ1-5, the V gene TRBV18, with a weak D call TRBD1 (5 bases). Germline assignment: CDR1 KGHSH and CDR2 LQKENI. The CDR3 runs to 18 residues. With 3 bases removed from V and 0 bases from J, the gap between germline ends came to 18 bases. CDR3 amino acids: CASSPRGSDSFSNQPQHF. CDR3 DNA sequence: TGTGCCAGCTCACCCCGTGGATCCGACAGTTTTAGCAATCAGCCCCAGCATTTT.

This chain joins TRBV30 and TRBJ1-1, with D perhaps matching TRBD1 (6 bases). Trimming removed 4 bases from V and 0 bases from J, with 21 bases in between. The CDR3 is 17 residues long. Germline values: CDR1 GTSNPN, CDR2 SVGIG (reference sequence). The CDR3 spells CAWITGTPFLLNTEAFF. CDR3 bases: TGTGCCTGGATAACCGGGACACCGTTCCTCTTGAACACTGAAGCTTTCTTT.

There are a few counts of this clone. The CDR3 nucleotides read TGTGCCAGCAGTGTTCTGGACAAGCAGGGCCGGCAGCCCCAGCATTTT. Its translation: CASSVLDKQGRQPQHF. The gene calls are TRBV6-1 and TRBJ1-5; TRBD1 is a possible D gene (5 bases). From germline, CDR1 is MNHNS and CDR2 SASEGT. V was clipped by 4 bases and J by 7 bases, with 20 bases between them. This CDR3 spans 16 amino acids.

The rearrangement uses TRBV10-2 and TRBJ1-2; 8 bases line up with TRBD1. The CDR3 is 12 amino acids. V gave up 6 bases and J gave up 7 bases; unmatched junction bases: 4. Germline values: CDR1 WSHSY, CDR2 SAAADI. In DNA, the CDR3 is TGCGCCAGCAGCCAGGGGGCCCCTGGCTACACCTTC. Residues: CASSQGAPGYTF.

This rearrangement joins TRBV6-5 to TRBJ1-6; D might be TRBD1 (6 bases). V was shortened by 2 bases and J by 5 bases, with 10 bases between the two germline ends. The CDR3 extends over 15 amino acids. Per the germline V gene, CDR1 is MNHEY and CDR2 is SVGAGI. In DNA form, the CDR3 reads TGTGCCAGCAGTTACGGGGGCGGGGATAATTCACCCCTCCACTTT. It is translated as CASSYGGGDNSPLHF.

The chain couples TRBV9 to TRBJ2-5; D is possibly TRBD2 (6 bases). Per the germline V gene, CDR1 is SGDLS and CDR2 is YYNGEE. The CDR3 totals 15 residues. The V end lost 4 bases, the J end lost 2 bases, and 15 bases lay between the germline ends. CDR3 DNA: TGTGCCAGCAGCCCTCGGGGGAGACAGCAAGAGACCCAGTACTTC. Translated, it gives CASSPRGRQQETQYF.

CDR3 region: CSVEGRTYSEQYF. Written as DNA, the CDR3 is TGCAGCGTTGAAGGACGGACTTACAGCGAGCAGTACTTC. J is TRBJ2-7 and V is TRBV29-1; TRBD2 is a possible D gene (5 bases). V lost 1 base and J 6 bases, leaving 13 bases between the germline ends. CDR1 SQVTM and CDR2 ANQGSEA come from the germline V gene. There are 13 residues in the CDR3.